What follows are 21 T cell receptor beta chains derived from one specimen sequenced in a study of shared clonotypes between healthy human individuals. TCRdb's copy holds only in-frame clones and misses some; the assay was immunoSEQ multiplex PCR. The profile shows about 2 million clones, about 95% of them singletons. CD8 cells regarded as naive lacked CD45RO, were positively chosen for CCR7, and omitted terminally differentiated effector memory CD45RA+ cells. Sequenced sample: naive CD8+ T cells sorted from blood. These receptors originate from a man in his late teens or twenties in good health.

Points on this clone: Additional DNA sequences in this sample encode the identical CDR3. The rearrangement links TRBV27 to TRBJ2-1; D unresolved. There are 12 residues in the CDR3. Looked up from germline, CDR1 is MNHEY and CDR2 is SMNVEV (reference sequence). Trimming stripped 0 bases from V and 7 bases from J, with 4 bases between. DNA for the CDR3: TGTGCCAGCAGTTTATCAAGGAATGAGCAGTTCTTC. This codes for CASSLSRNEQFF.

The chain couples TRBV7-9 to TRBJ1-1; D uncertain. The V gene lost 1 base and the J gene lost 3 bases, with 6 bases spanning the gap. Germline-derived CDR1 and CDR2 are SEHNR and FQNEAQ (reference sequence). The CDR3 consists of 13 residues. The chain's CDR3 is CASSLVEYTEAFF. CDR3 nucleotide sequence: TGTGCCAGCAGCTTAGTCGAGTACACTGAAGCTTTCTTT.

The chain is built from TRBV4-1 and TRBJ2-7; 7 nucleotides line up with TRBD2. V was pared by 7 bases and J by 0 bases, with 9 bases of the junction left unmatched. Germline lookup yields CDR1 MGHRA and CDR2 YSYEKL. This CDR3 has 15 residues. The CDR3 spells CASTLMGGDSYEQYF. CDR3 coding DNA: TGCGCCAGCACCCTGATGGGGGGGGACTCCTACGAGCAGTACTTC.

The J gene is TRBJ2-2, the V gene TRBV11-2; D is perhaps TRBD1 (7 bases). V was cut by 0 bases and J by 5 bases, with 13 bases left in between. The CDR3 is 16 amino acids. Per germline, CDR1 SGHAT and CDR2 FQNNGV. CDR3 sequence: CASSLDAGQRTGELFF. CDR3 DNA: TGTGCCAGCAGCTTAGATGCGGGACAGCGAACCGGGGAGCTGTTTTTT.

This clone was detected only once. The genes are TRBV5-6 and TRBJ2-7; perhaps TRBD2 as D (6 bases). CDR3 length equals 16 residues. Trimming cost V 2 bases and J 0 bases, with 15 bases left between them. From germline, CDR1 is SGHDT and CDR2 YYEEEE. CDR3: CASSLAEGGTSYEQYF. For the CDR3, the DNA is TGTGCCAGCAGCTTAGCGGAGGGAGGTACCTCCTACGAGCAGTACTTC.

About this clone: In the same sample, other DNA sequences code for this CDR3. This CDR3 reads CASSLESYGYTF. In DNA, the CDR3 is TGTGCCAGCAGCTTAGAGTCCTATGGCTACACCTTC. This chain links TRBV7-9 with TRBJ1-2; no firm D call. The CDR3 extends over 12 amino acids. V was cut by 1 base and J by 4 bases, with 4 bases left in between. The germline gives CDR1 SEHNR, CDR2 FQNEAQ (reference sequence).

This chain connects TRBV19 to TRBJ2-5, with 7 bases fitting TRBD2. This CDR3 has 14 amino acids. Germline assignment: CDR1 LNHDA and CDR2 SQIVND (reference sequence). Trimming removed 4 bases from V and 3 bases from J; junction bases left unmatched: 5. In DNA, the CDR3 is TGTGCCAGTAGTAGTCTAGCGGACAAAGAGACCCAGTACTTC. It translates to CASSSLADKETQYF.

The chain has TRBV5-1 and TRBJ2-5; D tentatively fits TRBD1 or TRBD2 (6 bases each). Germline loops: CDR1 SGHRS, CDR2 YFSETQ. CDR3 length: 18 residues. The V gene lost 0 bases and the J gene lost 1 base, with 19 bases spanning the gap. As DNA, the CDR3 is TGCGCCAGCAGCTTGGTGGGGATGTGGGGGGCCCTCCAAGAGACCCAGTACTTC. This translates into CASSLVGMWGALQETQYF.

This chain links TRBV4-3 with TRBJ2-7, with 11 bases lining up with TRBD1. V gave up 0 bases and J gave up 1 base; unmatched junction bases: 5. CDR3 length: 17 residues. CDR1 and CDR2 (germline): LGHNA, YSLEER. CDR3 sequence reads: CASSQEGQGARSYEQYF. The CDR3 bases are TGCGCCAGCAGCCAAGAAGGACAGGGGGCGAGATCCTACGAGCAGTACTTC.

The chain is built from TRBV27 and TRBJ2-2; maybe TRBD2 (5 bases). Germline assignment: CDR1 MNHEY and CDR2 SMNVEV (reference sequence). Deletions cut 3 bases from V and 0 bases from J, with 8 bases between. This CDR3 has 15 residues. The CDR3 reads CASSFASPNTGELFF. CDR3 nucleotide sequence: TGTGCCAGCAGTTTCGCTAGCCCGAACACCGGGGAGCTGTTTTTT.

The chain couples TRBV12-2 to TRBJ2-7. TRBV12-2 is given as a pseudogene. CDR3 length: 13 residues. This CDR3 reads CASRLGRDGEQYF. The DNA for the CDR3 is TGTGCAAGTCGCTTAGGCCGGGACGGGGAGCAGTACTTC.

This sequence joins TRBV30 and TRBJ1-2, with TRBD1 as a possible D gene (6 bases). The germline CDR1 and CDR2 sequences are GTSNPN and SVGIG (reference sequence). V was shortened by 4 bases and J by 5 bases, with 8 bases between the two germline ends. The CDR3 runs 11 residues. The CDR3 nucleotides are TGTGCCTGGACACAGGGTTATGGCTACACCTTC. Its translation is CAWTQGYGYTF.

The chain couples TRBV4-3 to TRBJ2-5; 10 bases map to TRBD2. Germline CDR1 reads LGHNA; CDR2 reads YSLEER. Trimming removed 2 bases from V and 3 bases from J; junction bases left unmatched: 0. The CDR3 is 14 amino acids. The CDR3 DNA sequence: TGCGCCAGCAGCCAACTAGCGGGAGAAGAGACCCAGTACTTC. Its protein is CASSQLAGEETQYF.

The chain links TRBV29-1 to TRBJ2-7; 8 bases agree with TRBD1. CDR3 size: 15 residues. Germline V CDR1 and CDR2: SQVTM, ANQGSEA. Losses at the gene ends were 0 bases for V and 2 bases for J; bases not matched to a gene: 6. CDR3 DNA sequence: TGCAGCGTTGAAGACGAGAGACAGGGGCCCTACGAGCAGTACTTC. Residues: CSVEDERQGPYEQYF.

The J gene is TRBJ2-4, the V gene TRBV28; 7 bases are a match to TRBD1. Trimming removed 6 bases from V and 5 bases from J; junction bases left unmatched: 1. CDR3 length: 12 residues. Germline assignment: CDR1 MDHEN and CDR2 SYDVKM. This chain's CDR3 is CASRGGENIQYF. CDR3 nucleotide sequence: TGTGCCAGCAGAGGGGGCGAAAACATTCAGTACTTC. Variable domain in full (rest from reference TRBV28 and TRBJ2-4): DVKVTQSSRYLVKRTGEKVFLECVQDMDHENMFWYRQDPGLGLRLIYFSYDVKMKEKGDIPEGYSVSREKKERFSLILESASTNQTSMYLCASRGGENIQYFGAGTRLSVL.

The chain has TRBV15 and TRBJ1-4; no definite D call. Trimming removed 8 bases from V and 0 bases from J, with 16 bases in between. Germline V gene sequence: CDR1 LNHNV, CDR2 YYDKDF (reference sequence). The CDR3 extends over 16 amino acids. DNA for the CDR3: TGTGCCACCTCGCACCGTTATACTTCAACTAATGAAAAACTGTTTTTT. It yields the protein CATSHRYTSTNEKLFF.

The chain combines TRBV6-1 with TRBJ1-5, with 8 bases matching TRBD1. The V segment lost 1 base and the J segment 7 bases; nucleotides outside the gene matches: 9. Germline V gene data show CDR1 as MNHNS and CDR2 as SASEGT. The length of the CDR3 is 16 residues. The CDR3 bases are TGTGCCAGCAGTGAAGGACAGGGGTATCCGGCACAGCCCCAGCATTTT. Translating gives CASSEGQGYPAQPQHF.

The chain recombines TRBV9 with TRBJ1-1, with D possibly matching TRBD1 (5 bases). Per the germline V gene, CDR1 is SGDLS and CDR2 is YYNGEE. The CDR3 is made up of 15 amino acids. Trimming removed 3 bases from V and 1 base from J, with 13 bases in between. The CDR3: CASSATDSQNTEAFF. The CDR3 nucleotides read TGTGCCAGCAGCGCAACAGACAGCCAGAACACTGAAGCTTTCTTT.

V usage is TRBV27 and J usage is TRBJ2-5; D ambiguous. The CDR3 has 9 amino acids. CDR1 is MNHEY, CDR2 SMNVEV, per germline (reference sequence). Trimming removed 7 bases at V and 4 bases at J, with 1 base between. The CDR3 sequence: CASIETQYF. CDR3 nucleotide sequence: TGTGCCAGCATAGAGACCCAGTACTTC.

The rearrangement uses TRBV30 and TRBJ2-7, with TRBD1 matching over 11 bases. The CDR3 runs to 15 residues. Germline V gene sequence: CDR1 GTSNPN, CDR2 SVGIG (reference sequence). Trimming at V came to 0 bases and at J to 5 bases, leaving 6 bases not matched to a gene. CDR3 region: CAWSVPWTGGNEQYF. The CDR3 region has the DNA TGTGCCTGGAGTGTACCCTGGACAGGGGGCAACGAGCAGTACTTC.

A note on this clone: It is unclear where the CDR3 begins or ends on the DNA, so no DNA is shown, and the CDR3 is as TCRdb lists it. This rearrangement joins TRBV29-1 to TRBJ1-5; TRBD1, as called in the table, went unchecked against the DNA. Germline V gene sequence: CDR1 SQVTM, CDR2 ANQGSEA. From its first to its last residue, the CDR3 has 16 amino acids. The CDR3 sequence is CSPLTGYSCGNQPQHF.